A single sample gave rise to the 22 T cell receptor beta chains below, sequenced in a study of T cells in Graves' hyperthyroidism and ophthalmopathy (dated by TCRdb to about 2019). The method behind the library was multiplex PCR. Data came from an Illumina HiSeq 2000. The TCR beta CDR3 regions were amplified from RNA transcripts. The TCR CDR3 was subjected to a first round of RT-PCR using the HTBI primer set and the Qiagen OneStep RT-PCR kit. TCRdb reworked the public reads: Q25 trimming with fastp, MiXCR clone assembly, productive beta chains retained. CDR3 protein sequences are deduplicated, and each keeps its most common genes and DNA. In this sample the table shows more than 550,000 distinct CDR3 sequences, 17% of which occur a single time. About 14% of the sample is held by the ten biggest clonotypes. Specimen: blood. Every receptor here comes from a man in his fifties or sixties with Graves' hyperthyroidism.

A note on this clonotype: It is likely a read error, because the conserved phenylalanine at the end of the CDR3 is missing. This rearrangement joins TRBV5-1 to TRBJ1-4; perhaps TRBD1 as D (5 bases). The CDR3 extends over 14 amino acids. V dropped 4 bases and J dropped 0 bases, with 7 bases sitting between them. CDR1 and CDR2 (germline): SGHRS, YFSETQ. The CDR3 bases are TGCGCCAGCAGCGAGACAGCAACTAATGAAAAACTGTTTTCT. It is translated as CASSETATNEKLFS.

This clonotype has just a few counts. The V and J genes are TRBV5-1 and TRBJ2-5; either TRBD1 or TRBD2 may fit D (5 bases each). The V and J ends lost 1 base and 1 base respectively, with 14 bases between them. The germline gives CDR1 SGHRS, CDR2 YFSETQ. This CDR3 is built from 16 residues. The CDR3 sequence is CASSLFLVGTQETQYF. CDR3 DNA sequence: TGCGCCAGCAGCTTGTTTTTGGTCGGGACCCAAGAGACCCAGTACTTC.

Ten or more counts support this clonotype. CDR3 coding DNA: TGTGCCAGCAGCCCAGCGGGATGGAACACTGAAGCTTTCTTT. It encodes CASSPAGWNTEAFF. The chain employs TRBV9 and TRBJ1-1; D ambiguous. The CDR3 has 14 residues. CDR1 SGDLS and CDR2 YYNGEE come from the germline V gene. V gave up 4 bases and J gave up 1 base, with 11 bases separating them.

V and J are TRBV24-1 and TRBJ2-3, with unresolved D. The CDR3 sequence is 12 residues long. V lost 9 bases to trimming and J lost 2 bases, with 8 bases between them. Per the germline V gene, CDR1 is KGHDR and CDR2 is SFDVKD. This chain's CDR3 is CATASYTDTQYF. CDR3 sequence (DNA): TGTGCCACCGCGTCTTACACAGATACGCAGTATTTT.

The genes are TRBV27 and TRBJ2-1; no definite D call. The germline V gene encodes CDR1 MNHEY and CDR2 SMNVEV (reference sequence). V was cut by 6 bases and J by 8 bases, with 8 bases left in between. The CDR3 runs 11 residues. The DNA for the CDR3 is TGTGCCAGCAGGCGGAGCCATGAGCAGTTCTTC. Protein: CASRRSHEQFF.

This clonotype has at least ten counts. The chain combines TRBV11-2 with TRBJ2-7; 11 bases line up with TRBD2. V was pared by 3 bases and J by 3 bases, with 10 bases of the junction left unmatched. Germline V gene sequence: CDR1 SGHAT, CDR2 FQNNGV. The CDR3 is made up of 17 amino acids. The CDR3 reads CASSFRLAGSSNYEQYF. Here the CDR3 DNA reads TGTGCCAGCAGCTTCCGACTAGCGGGATCAAGTAACTACGAGCAGTACTTC.

The V and J genes are TRBV7-3 and TRBJ2-7; TRBD1 might be the D (6 bases). The CDR3 runs to 15 residues. Germline V gene lookup returns CDR1 SGHTA and CDR2 FQGTGA. Trimming shortened V by 1 base and J by 6 bases, and 16 bases separated the two germline ends. For the CDR3, the DNA is TGTGCCAGCAGCTTAAGAAAGGCAGGGGTCAGCGAGCAGTACTTC. Translated: CASSLRKAGVSEQYF. The full variable domain, in which reference TRBV7-3 and TRBJ2-7 provide the parts outside the CDR3, is GAGVSQTPSNKVTEKGKYVELRCDPISGHTALYWYRQSLGQGPEFLIYFQGTGAADDSGLPNDRFFAVRPEGSVSTLKIQRTERGDSAVYLCASSLRKAGVSEQYFGPGTRLTVT.

This clonotype was counted ten times or more. This chain joins TRBV7-2 and TRBJ2-7; the D is unclear. The germline CDR1 and CDR2 sequences are SGHTA and FQGNSA. Trimming stripped 1 base from V and 0 bases from J, with 10 bases between. The CDR3 consists of 15 residues. The CDR3 bases are TGTGCCAGCAGCTTAGGAGGTTCCAGCTCCTACGAGCAGTACTTC. This sequence encodes CASSLGGSSSYEQYF. Supplemented by reference TRBV7-2 and TRBJ2-7, the full variable domain reads GAGVSQSPSNKVTEKGKDVELRCDPISGHTALYWYRQSLGQGLEFLIYFQGNSAPDKSGLPSDRFSAERTGGSVSTLTIQRTQQEDSAVYLCASSLGGSSSYEQYFGPGTRLTVT.

This clonotype was seen a handful of times. The genes are TRBV15 and TRBJ2-7; possible D gene TRBD2, 6 bases. V was trimmed by 3 bases and J by 4 bases, leaving 7 bases between them. Germline assignment: CDR1 LNHNV and CDR2 YYDKDF (reference sequence). This CDR3 comprises 12 residues. The CDR3 nucleotides read TGTGCCACCAGCAGGGAGGGATACGAGCAGTACTTC. Translation gives CATSREGYEQYF.

This clonotype was seen ten or more times. This chain uses TRBV6-2 or TRBV6-3 with TRBJ2-7; TRBD2 aligns across 9 bases. The CDR3 covers 15 residues. V shed 2 bases and J 3 bases; nucleotides not matched to a gene: 5. Germline V lookup: CDR1 MNHEY, CDR2 SVGEGT. This CDR3 reads CASSYEGSGSYEQYF. The CDR3 DNA reads as TGTGCCAGCAGTTACGAGGGTAGCGGGAGCTACGAGCAGTACTTC.

This clonotype appeared many times. The J gene is TRBJ2-7, the V gene TRBV6-2 or TRBV6-3; the match to TRBD2 covers 8 bases. CDR3 length equals 18 residues. V was clipped by 2 bases and J by 2 bases; unmatched bases: 14. The V gene's germline CDR1 is MNHEY and CDR2 SVGEGT. In nucleotides, the CDR3 is TGTGCCAGCAGTTACGCATACCAAGAGACTAGCGAACCCTACGAGCAGTACTTC. This sequence encodes CASSYAYQETSEPYEQYF.

Concerning this clonotype itself: A read error may explain this, as a much larger clone is one base away. The V and J genes are TRBV27 and TRBJ2-1, with D possibly matching TRBD2 (6 bases). This CDR3 comprises 12 residues. Trimming stripped 5 bases from V and 5 bases from J, with 7 bases between. The V gene's germline CDR1 is MNHEY and CDR2 SMNVEV (reference sequence). The CDR3 DNA reads TGTGCCAGCAGTCGGACTAACAATGAGCAGTTCTTC. This encodes CASSRTNNEQFF.

This clonotype was seen a few times. The chain recombines TRBV28 with TRBJ1-3, with 10 nucleotides matching TRBD1. Germline lookup yields CDR1 MDHEN and CDR2 SYDVKM. J gave up 2 bases and V 7 bases, and 5 bases lay outside the gene matches. The CDR3 covers 15 residues. CDR3 nucleotides: TGTGCCAGCACCGATGGGACAGGGGCTGGAAACACCATATATTTT. The encoded protein is CASTDGTGAGNTIYF.

This sequence joins TRBV12-3 or TRBV12-4 and TRBJ1-6; possible D gene TRBD1, 5 bases. Trimming took 7 bases from V and 10 from J, leaving 17 bases between them. There are 14 residues in the CDR3. Written as DNA, the CDR3 is TGTGCCAGCACTTCATTGGCAGGGAGGTCACCCCTCCACTTT. It translates to CASTSLAGRSPLHF.

CDR3 in amino acids: CSVEDGSTTGELFF. CDR3 nucleotide sequence: TGCAGCGTTGAAGACGGTTCGACAACCGGGGAGCTGTTTTTT. The V and J genes are TRBV29-1 and TRBJ2-2; D unresolved. The V gene lost 0 bases and the J gene lost 5 bases, with 10 bases spanning the gap. From germline, CDR1 is SQVTM and CDR2 ANQGSEA. The CDR3 is made up of 14 amino acids.

V usage is TRBV5-1 and J usage is TRBJ1-2, with 9 bases aligning to TRBD1. CDR3 length: 13 amino acids. Germline V CDR1 and CDR2: SGHRS, YFSETQ. V shed 4 bases, J shed 8 bases, and the junction held 6 bases outside the gene matches. In DNA, the CDR3 is TGCGCCAGCAGCGTGGGACAGGGCGAAGGCTACACCTTC. Its translation: CASSVGQGEGYTF.

This clonotype showed up many times. The CDR3 here is CATSLRSGELFF. CDR3 nucleotides: TGTGCCACCAGCCTGAGATCCGGGGAGCTGTTTTTT. This chain connects TRBV24-1 to TRBJ2-2; no reliable D call. CDR3 size: 12 residues. The V gene's germline CDR1 is KGHDR and CDR2 SFDVKD. V was shortened by 7 bases and J by 6 bases, with 8 bases between the two germline ends.

The rearrangement uses TRBV9 and TRBJ2-1, with 7 bases identical to TRBD1. Germline CDR1 SGDLS, CDR2 YYNGEE. J lost 7 bases, V lost 4 bases, and 8 bases had no gene match. The CDR3 runs 14 residues. CDR3 in DNA: TGTGCCAGCAGCACTACAGGGGTCCAGAATGAGCAGTTCTTC. It translates to CASSTTGVQNEQFF.

The genes are TRBV24-1 and TRBJ2-5, with 14 bases that match TRBD2. The CDR3 consists of 16 residues. Per germline, CDR1 KGHDR and CDR2 SFDVKD. The J segment lost 5 bases and the V segment lost 4 bases, leaving 5 bases of the junction unmatched. In DNA, the CDR3 is TGTGCCACCAGTGACCCGGGACTAGCGGGAGTTGAGACCCAGTACTTC. Translating it yields CATSDPGLAGVETQYF.

This clonotype was detected only a few times. This rearrangement joins TRBV6-2 or TRBV6-3 to TRBJ2-1; 10 positions match TRBD2. V lost 3 bases and J lost 10; bases outside the gene matches: 9. This CDR3 comprises 15 residues. Looked up from germline, CDR1 is MNHEY and CDR2 is SVGEGT. The CDR3 here is CASSYLASGGSEQFF. CDR3 bases: TGTGCCAGCAGTTATTTGGCTAGCGGGGGATCGGAGCAGTTCTTC.

This clonotype was seen repeatedly, ten times or more. The V gene is TRBV28, the J gene TRBJ2-4; TRBD2 is a possible D gene (5 bases). CDR3 size: 15 residues. The V gene lost 4 bases and the J gene lost 0 bases, with 10 bases spanning the gap. The germline V gene encodes CDR1 MDHEN and CDR2 SYDVKM. CDR3 DNA sequence: TGTGCCAGCAGTTCAGCGGTAGTAGCCAAAAACATTCAGTACTTC. Translated, it gives CASSSAVVAKNIQYF.

This clonotype has only a few counts. The chain combines TRBV19 with TRBJ2-1, with D uncertain. Germline CDR1 reads LNHDA; CDR2 reads SQIVND (reference sequence). This CDR3 comprises 13 residues. The V gene lost 0 bases and the J gene lost 5 bases, with 5 bases spanning the gap. The DNA for the CDR3 is TGTGCCAGTAGTATAGAGCAGAACAATGAGCAGTTCTTC. It translates to CASSIEQNNEQFF. The variable domain in full, with the rest retrieved from reference TRBV19 and TRBJ2-1, is DGGITQSPKYLFRKEGQNVTLSCEQNLNHDAMYWYRQDPGQGLRLIYYSQIVNDFQKGDIAEGYSVSREKKESFPLTVTSAQKNPTAFYLCASSIEQNNEQFFGPGTRLTVL.